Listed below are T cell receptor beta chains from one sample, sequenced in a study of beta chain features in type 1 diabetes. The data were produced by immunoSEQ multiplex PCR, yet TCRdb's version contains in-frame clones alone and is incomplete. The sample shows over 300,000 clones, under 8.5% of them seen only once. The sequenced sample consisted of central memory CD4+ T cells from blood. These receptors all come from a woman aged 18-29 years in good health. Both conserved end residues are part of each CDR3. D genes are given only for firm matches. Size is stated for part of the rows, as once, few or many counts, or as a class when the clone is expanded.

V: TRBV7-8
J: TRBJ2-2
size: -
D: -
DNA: TGTGCCAGCCCCAGAGGGGCCAGGGCGAACACCGGGGAGCTGTTTTTT
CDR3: CASPRGARANTGELFF

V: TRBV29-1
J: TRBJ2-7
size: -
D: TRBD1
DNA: TGCAGCGTACGCCGGACAGGGAGCTCCTACGAGCAGTACTTC
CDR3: CSVRRTGSSYEQYF

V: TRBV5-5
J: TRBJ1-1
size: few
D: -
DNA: TGTGCCAGCAGCTTGGAAGCCTACACTGAAGCTTTCTTT
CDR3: CASSLEAYTEAFF

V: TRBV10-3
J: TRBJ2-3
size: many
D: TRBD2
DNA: TGTGCCATCAGTCCGACTAGCGGGAGTACAGATACGCAGTATTTT
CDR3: CAISPTSGSTDTQYF

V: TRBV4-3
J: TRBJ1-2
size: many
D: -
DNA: TGCGCCAGCAGCCAGCAAGTGACGTACGATGGCTACACCTTC
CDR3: CASSQQVTYDGYTF

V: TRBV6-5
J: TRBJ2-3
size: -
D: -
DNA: TGTGCCAGCAGGAAGGAGGGCCTCACAGATACGCAGTATTTT
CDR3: CASRKEGLTDTQYF

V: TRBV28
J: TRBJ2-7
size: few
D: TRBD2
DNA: TGTGCCAGCAGTTCGGCTAGCGGAGCCTACGAGCAGTACTTC
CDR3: CASSSASGAYEQYF

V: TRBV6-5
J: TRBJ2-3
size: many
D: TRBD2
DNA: TGTGCCAGCAGGCTACTAGCGCATAGCACAGATACGCAGTATTTT
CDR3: CASRLLAHSTDTQYF

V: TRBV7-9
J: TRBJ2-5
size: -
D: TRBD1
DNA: TGTGCCAGCAAACGGGACAGTCAAGAGACCCAGTACTTC
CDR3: CASKRDSQETQYF

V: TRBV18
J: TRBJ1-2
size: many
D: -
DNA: TGTGCCAGCTCACCGGGGTCGTATGGCTACACCTTC
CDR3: CASSPGSYGYTF

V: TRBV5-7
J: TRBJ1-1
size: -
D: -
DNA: TGTGCCAGCAGGCCTGGAGCCCGGAGTGGATCGAACACTGAAGCTTTCTTT
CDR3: CASRPGARSGSNTEAFF

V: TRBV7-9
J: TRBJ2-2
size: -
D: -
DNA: TGTGCCAGCAGCCCTTCGGGCAGTGGCGGGGAGCTGTTTTTT
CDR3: CASSPSGSGGELFF

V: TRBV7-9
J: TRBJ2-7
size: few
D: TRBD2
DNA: TGTGCCAGCAGCTTACGTCTAGCGGGTGACTACGAGCAGTACTTC
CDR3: CASSLRLAGDYEQYF

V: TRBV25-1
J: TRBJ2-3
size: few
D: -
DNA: TGTGCCAGCAGTGAATTTGATCCAGATACGCAGTATTTT
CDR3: CASSEFDPDTQYF

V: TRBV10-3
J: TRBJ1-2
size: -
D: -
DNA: TGTGCCAGCAGTTTCGGCCTTGGGGGAGGCTACACCTTC
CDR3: CASSFGLGGGYTF

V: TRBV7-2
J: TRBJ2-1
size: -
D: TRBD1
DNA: TGTGCCAGCAGCTTGGGACAGGGAGGCAATGAGCAGTTCTTC
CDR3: CASSLGQGGNEQFF

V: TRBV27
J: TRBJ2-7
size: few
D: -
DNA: TGTGCCAGCAGTTTACTAGCTTCCTACGAGCAGTACTTC
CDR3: CASSLLASYEQYF

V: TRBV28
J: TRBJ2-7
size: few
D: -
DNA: TGTGCCAGCAACAACTTCTACGAGCAGTACTTC
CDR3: CASNNFYEQYF

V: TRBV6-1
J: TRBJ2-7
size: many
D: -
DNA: TGTGCCAGCAGTGAAATCGAAGGGCTGCACGAGCAGTACTTC
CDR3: CASSEIEGLHEQYF

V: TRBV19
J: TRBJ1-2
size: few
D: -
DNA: TGTGCCAGTAGTGAGACGTCCGCGGGGTACGGTGGCTACACCTTC
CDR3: CASSETSAGYGGYTF

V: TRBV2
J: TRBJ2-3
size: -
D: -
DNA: TGTGCCAGCAGTGAGCGGGGAAGCACAGATACGCAGTATTTT
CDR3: CASSERGSTDTQYF

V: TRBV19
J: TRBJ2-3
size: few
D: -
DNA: TGTGCCAGTAGTATCGCCGGCAGCACAGATACGCAGTATTTT
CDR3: CASSIAGSTDTQYF

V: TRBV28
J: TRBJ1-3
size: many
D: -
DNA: TGTGCCAGCAGTAATACACAGGCCGCCGACTCTGGAAACACCATATATTTT
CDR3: CASSNTQAADSGNTIYF

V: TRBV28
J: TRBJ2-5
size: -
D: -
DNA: TGTGCCAGCAGTTTATTTTCTCAGGAGACCCAGTACTTC
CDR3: CASSLFSQETQYF

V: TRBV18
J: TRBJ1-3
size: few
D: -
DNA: TGTGCCAGCTCACGTGACTCTGGAAACACCATATATTTT
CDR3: CASSRDSGNTIYF

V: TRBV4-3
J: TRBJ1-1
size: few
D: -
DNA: TGCGCCAGCAGCCCACGGCGGTCGGGGGAAGCTTTCTTT
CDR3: CASSPRRSGEAFF

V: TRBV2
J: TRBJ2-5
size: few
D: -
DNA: TGTGCCAGCAGGGGGACGCCCCAAGAGACCCAGTACTTC
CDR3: CASRGTPQETQYF

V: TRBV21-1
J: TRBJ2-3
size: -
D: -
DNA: TGTGCCAGCACCAGATTCCAAATACGGGACATCAAGTATTTT
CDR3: CASTRFQIRDIKYF

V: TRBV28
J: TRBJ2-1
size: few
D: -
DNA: TGTGCCAGCAGGAGCGGCCAGCCGTCCAATGAGCAGTTCTTC
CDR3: CASRSGQPSNEQFF

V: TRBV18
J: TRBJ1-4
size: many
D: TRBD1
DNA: TGTGCCAGCTCACGACAGGGGGCTAATGAAAAACTGTTTTTT
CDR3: CASSRQGANEKLFF

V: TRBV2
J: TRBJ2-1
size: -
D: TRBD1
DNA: TGTGCCAGCATCAAGGGGGCCTATGAATACGAGCAGTTCTTC
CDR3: CASIKGAYEYEQFF

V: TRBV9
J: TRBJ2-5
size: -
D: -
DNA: TGTGCCAGCAGCGTAGGACAGTCGGAGACCCAGTACTTC
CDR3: CASSVGQSETQYF

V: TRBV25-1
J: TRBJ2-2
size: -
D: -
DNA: TGTGCCAGCAGTGAATCCTCTAGGGGGAACGGGGAGCTGTTTTTT
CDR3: CASSESSRGNGELFF

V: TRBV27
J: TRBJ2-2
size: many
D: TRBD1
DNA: TGTGCCAGCAGTAAGGGACAGTACACCGGGGAGCTGTTTTTT
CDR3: CASSKGQYTGELFF

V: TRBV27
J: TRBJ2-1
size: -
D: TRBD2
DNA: TGTGCCAGCAGTCCGACTAGCGGGATTGAGGAGTTCTTC
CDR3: CASSPTSGIEEFF

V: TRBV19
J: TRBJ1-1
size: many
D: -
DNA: TGTGCCAGTAGTGTTGGGGGCCTCACTGAAGCTTTCTTT
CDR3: CASSVGGLTEAFF

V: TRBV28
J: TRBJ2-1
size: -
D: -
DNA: TGTGCCAGCAGTTTCCCGGGGGCGAATGAGCAGTTCTTC
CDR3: CASSFPGANEQFF

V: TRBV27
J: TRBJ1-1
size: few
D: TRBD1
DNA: TGTGCCAGCAGTTTCAGGAGGACAGGGGCGAACACTGAAGCTTTCTTT
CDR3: CASSFRRTGANTEAFF

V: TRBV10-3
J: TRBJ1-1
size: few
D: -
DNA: TGTGCCTTGCGACAGGACAAATTTAACACTGAAGCTTTCTTT
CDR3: CALRQDKFNTEAFF

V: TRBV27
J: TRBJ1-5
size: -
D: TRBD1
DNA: TGTGCCAGCAGTTTATTACCGCCCCACTTCAGACAGGGGAATCAGCCCCAGCATTTT
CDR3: CASSLLPPHFRQGNQPQHF

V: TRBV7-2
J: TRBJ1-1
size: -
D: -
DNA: TGTGCCAGCAGCCCAAATTTGAACACTGAAGCTTTCTTT
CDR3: CASSPNLNTEAFF

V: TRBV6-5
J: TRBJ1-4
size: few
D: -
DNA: TGTGCCAGTCGGAGATCGGAGACAACTAATGAAAAACTGTTTTTT
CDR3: CASRRSETTNEKLFF

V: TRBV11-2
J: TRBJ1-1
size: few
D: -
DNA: TGTGCCAGCAGCTTAAGAGTTTTCAACCCCAACGCTGAAGCTTTCTTT
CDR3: CASSLRVFNPNAEAFF

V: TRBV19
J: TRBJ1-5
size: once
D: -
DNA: TGTGCCAGTAGTAGACCCGGGAGTAATCCGAGGCAGCCCCAGCATTTT
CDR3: CASSRPGSNPRQPQHF

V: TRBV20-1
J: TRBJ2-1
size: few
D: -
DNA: TGCAGTCCAGCCCAGGGCAATGAGCAGTTCTTC
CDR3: CSPAQGNEQFF

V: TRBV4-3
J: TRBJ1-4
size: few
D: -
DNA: TGCGCCAGCAGCCAAGATTTTCCCCTGGAAAAACTGTTTTTT
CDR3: CASSQDFPLEKLFF

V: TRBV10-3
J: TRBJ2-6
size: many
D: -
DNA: TGTGCCATCAGTGAGTCCCCCGAGTCTGGGGCCAACGTCCTGACTTTC
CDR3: CAISESPESGANVLTF

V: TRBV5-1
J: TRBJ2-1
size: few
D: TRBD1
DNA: TGCGCCAGCAGTCAGAATCCACAGGGGGTCTCCTACAATGAGCAGTTCTTC
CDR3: CASSQNPQGVSYNEQFF